Presented here are 15 T cell receptor beta chains from one specimen sequenced in a study of blood T cells in healthy people across ages. PCR was performed a second time for roughly 7 to 12 cycles using a sample-barcoded 5' primer and a J-beta primer mix. TCRdb ran MiXCR on the 5' RACE reads and lists one entry per CDR3 protein. In the table there are around 700,000 distinct CDR3 sequences, roughly 25% of which are singletons. This sample also belongs to another study, concerning T cells of mothers and their children.

Sequenced sample: blood. The receptor source for this set is a boy between 10 and 17 years old in good health.

This chain links TRBV29-1 with TRBJ1-2; D not certain. Germline lookup yields CDR1 SQVTM and CDR2 ANQGSEA. The CDR3 is 11 residues long. Trimming stripped 6 bases from V and 3 bases from J, with 8 bases between. The CDR3 loop is CSVPVYYGYTF. The CDR3 DNA sequence: TGCAGCGTCCCCGTTTACTATGGCTACACCTTC. The full variable domain, completed using reference TRBV29-1 and TRBJ1-2, is SAVISQKPSRDICQRGTSLTIQCQVDSQVTMMFWYRQQPGQSLTLIATANQGSEATYESGFVIDKFPISRPNLTFSTLTVSNMSPEDSSIYLCSVPVYYGYTFGSGTRLTVV.

J is TRBJ2-5 and V is TRBV20-1, with 10 bases matching TRBD2. The CDR3 has 16 amino acids. The V gene's germline CDR1 is DFQATT and CDR2 SNEGSKA (reference sequence). The V segment lost 2 bases and the J segment 1 base; nucleotides outside the gene matches: 7. Here the CDR3 DNA reads TGCAGTGCTAGAAGGGGTAGCGGGGGGTTCCAAGAGACCCAGTACTTC. Protein product: CSARRGSGGFQETQYF.

The chain combines TRBV12-3 or TRBV12-4 with TRBJ2-1, with TRBD2 matching over 7 bases. CDR3 size: 15 residues. V shed 6 bases, J shed 7 bases, and the junction held 12 bases outside the gene matches. The CDR3 DNA reads as TGTGCCAGCAGCCCAGGTGGGAGGGCTGATAATGAGCAGTTCTTC. This sequence encodes CASSPGGRADNEQFF.

The genes are TRBV12-3 or TRBV12-4 and TRBJ1-4, with a weak D call TRBD1 (6 bases). The V end was cut by 2 bases, the J end by 13 bases, with 14 bases between. The CDR3 loop spans 13 amino acids. CDR3 bases: TGTGCCAGCAGTTTAAACGCGCAGGGGAGACTGTTTTTT. Translating it yields CASSLNAQGRLFF.

This clonotype was counted once. The chain has TRBV5-6 and TRBJ2-5; 16 bases fit TRBD2. Germline V lookup: CDR1 SGHDT, CDR2 YYEEEE. The CDR3 covers 18 residues. V gave up 5 bases and J gave up 5 bases; unmatched junction bases: 12. This chain's CDR3 is CASRFMGLAGGPWETQYF. CDR3 bases: TGTGCCAGCAGATTCATGGGACTAGCGGGAGGGCCTTGGGAGACCCAGTACTTC.

This clonotype was detected a few times. The rearrangement links TRBV10-2 to TRBJ2-1; TRBD2 aligns across 10 bases. Germline V CDR1 and CDR2: WSHSY, SAAADI. After removal of 4 bases from V and 8 bases from J, the junction contained 5 bases not matched to a gene. This CDR3 comprises 14 residues. DNA for the CDR3: TGCGCCAGCAGTGTCGGACTAGCGGTGGATGAGCAGTTCTTC. This codes for CASSVGLAVDEQFF.

This rearrangement joins TRBV20-1 to TRBJ2-2, with 7 bases fitting TRBD1. Germline V CDR1 and CDR2: DFQATT, SNEGSKA (reference sequence). The ends lost 5 bases at V and 5 bases at J; junction bases unmatched: 5. The CDR3 spans 13 residues. The DNA of the CDR3 is TGCAGTGCTCGGGGACAGTTAACCGGGGAGCTGTTTTTT. Encoded protein: CSARGQLTGELFF.

This clonotype showed up just a few times. This chain connects TRBV11-1 to TRBJ2-2; 13 bases fit TRBD2. Germline assignment: CDR1 SGHAT and CDR2 FQDESV (reference sequence). This CDR3 is built from 15 residues. J gave up 5 bases and V 4 bases, and 1 base lay outside the gene matches. The DNA for the CDR3 is TGTGCCAGCAGCTGGGGACTAGCGGGGACCGGGGAGCTGTTTTTT. It encodes CASSWGLAGTGELFF.

The J gene is TRBJ2-3, the V gene TRBV11-2; 9 bases align to TRBD2. The ends lost 5 bases at V and 4 bases at J; junction bases unmatched: 13. CDR1 SGHAT and CDR2 FQNNGV come from the germline V gene. The CDR3 covers 17 residues. In DNA form, the CDR3 reads TGTGCCAGCAGCCTCGCGGGAGCGGGGGGCCGAGCAGATACGCAGTATTTT. This translates into CASSLAGAGGRADTQYF.

This clonotype was seen only a few times. The chain couples TRBV6-1 to TRBJ2-5; possibly TRBD1 for D (5 bases). This CDR3 has 14 amino acids. V was pared by 4 bases and J by 2 bases, with 11 bases between. Germline CDR1 and CDR2: MNHNS and SASEGT. CDR3 nucleotide sequence: TGTGCCAGCAGTGGAGCGACAGTACAAGAGACCCAGTACTTC. It translates to CASSGATVQETQYF.

This clonotype was found a few times. The chain joins TRBV15 to TRBJ1-1; 8 bases line up with TRBD1. V lost 2 bases and J lost 4; bases outside the gene matches: 6. The CDR3 covers 15 residues. The germline V gene has CDR1 LNHNV and CDR2 YYDKDF (reference sequence). As DNA, the CDR3 is TGTGCCACCAGCAGACCCGGGACAGGTGGCACTGAAGCTTTCTTT. This sequence encodes CATSRPGTGGTEAFF. The full variable domain, completed using reference TRBV15 and TRBJ1-1, is DAMVIQNPRYQVTQFGKPVTLSCSQTLNHNVMYWYQQKSSQAPKLLFHYYDKDFNNEADTPDNFQSRRPNTSFCFLDIRSPGLGDTAMYLCATSRPGTGGTEAFFGQGTRLTVV.

Written as DNA, the CDR3 is TGTGCCAGCAGCATACGGGGACTAGAGTACCACAATGAGCAGTTCTTC. It encodes CASSIRGLEYHNEQFF. V usage is TRBV7-2 and J usage is TRBJ2-5; 8 nucleotides agree with TRBD2. The DNA end is a closer match to TRBJ2-1, so the J assignment may be wrong. Germline V gene lookup returns CDR1 SGHTA and CDR2 FQGNSA. This CDR3 comprises 16 residues.

Here the CDR3 reads CASSLAGTVDTDTQYF. In DNA, the CDR3 is TGCGCCAGCAGCTTGGCGGGTACTGTGGACACAGATACGCAGTATTTT. The chain recombines TRBV5-1 with TRBJ2-3; the D is unclear. Trimming shortened V by 0 bases and J by 2 bases, and 13 bases separated the two germline ends. CDR1 SGHRS and CDR2 YFSETQ come from the germline V gene. The CDR3 covers 16 residues.

J is TRBJ2-1 and V is TRBV24-1; TRBD1 might be the D (6 bases). The V gene's germline CDR1 is KGHDR and CDR2 SFDVKD. The V and J ends lost 4 bases and 4 bases respectively, with 13 bases between them. CDR3 length: 15 amino acids. The CDR3: CATSDPDSAYNEQFF. In DNA form, the CDR3 reads TGTGCCACCAGTGACCCGGACAGCGCTTACAATGAGCAGTTCTTC.

This clonotype was counted only a few times. This chain links TRBV15 with TRBJ1-1, with TRBD1 as a possible D gene (5 bases). This CDR3 is built from 14 residues. CDR1 and CDR2 from the germline V gene are LNHNV and YYDKDF (reference sequence). V was clipped by 7 bases and J by 4 bases, with 16 bases between them. For the CDR3, the DNA is TGTGCCACCAAGCATTCATCCGGGGGCACTGAAGCTTTCTTT. This sequence encodes CATKHSSGGTEAFF.